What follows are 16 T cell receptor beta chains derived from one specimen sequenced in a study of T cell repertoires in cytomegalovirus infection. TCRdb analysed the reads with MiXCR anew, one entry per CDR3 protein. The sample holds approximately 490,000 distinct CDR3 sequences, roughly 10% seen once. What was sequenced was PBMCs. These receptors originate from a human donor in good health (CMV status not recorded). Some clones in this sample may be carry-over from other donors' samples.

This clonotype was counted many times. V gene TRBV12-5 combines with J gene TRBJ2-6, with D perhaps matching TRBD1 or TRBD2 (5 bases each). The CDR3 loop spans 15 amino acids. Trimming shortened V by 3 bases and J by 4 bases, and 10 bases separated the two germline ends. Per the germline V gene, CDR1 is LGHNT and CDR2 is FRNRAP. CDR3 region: CASGLDWGGANVLTF. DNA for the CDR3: TGTGCTAGTGGTTTAGACTGGGGGGGGGCCAACGTCCTGACTTTC. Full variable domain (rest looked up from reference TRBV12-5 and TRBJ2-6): DARVTQTPRHKVTEMGQEVTMRCQPILGHNTVFWYRQTMMQGLELLAYFRNRAPLDDSGMPKDRFSAEMPDATLATLKIQPSEPRDSAVYFCASGLDWGGANVLTFGAGSRLTVL.

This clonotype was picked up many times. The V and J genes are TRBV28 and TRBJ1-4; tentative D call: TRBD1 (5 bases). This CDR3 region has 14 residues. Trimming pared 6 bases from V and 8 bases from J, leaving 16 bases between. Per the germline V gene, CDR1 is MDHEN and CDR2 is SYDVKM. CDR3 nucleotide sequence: TGTGCCAGCAGCCGCCCCCTCTGGGGGGAAAAACTGTTTTTT. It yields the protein CASSRPLWGEKLFF.

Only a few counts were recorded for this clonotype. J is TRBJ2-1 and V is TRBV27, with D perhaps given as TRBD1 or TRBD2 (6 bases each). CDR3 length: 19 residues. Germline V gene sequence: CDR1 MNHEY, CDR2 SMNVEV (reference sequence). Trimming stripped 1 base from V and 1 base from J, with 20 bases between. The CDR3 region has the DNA TGTGCCAGCAGTTTATGGTCGGGAAGGGGGGTAAGGTCCTACAATGAGCAGTTCTTC. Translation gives CASSLWSGRGVRSYNEQFF.

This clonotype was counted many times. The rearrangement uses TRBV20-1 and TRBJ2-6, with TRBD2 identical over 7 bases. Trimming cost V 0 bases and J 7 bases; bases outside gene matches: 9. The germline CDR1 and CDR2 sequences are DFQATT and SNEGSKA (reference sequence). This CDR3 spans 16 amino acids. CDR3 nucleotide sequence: TGCAGTGCTAGAGATTATGGGAGGGTGGAAGCCAACGTCCTGACTTTC. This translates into CSARDYGRVEANVLTF.

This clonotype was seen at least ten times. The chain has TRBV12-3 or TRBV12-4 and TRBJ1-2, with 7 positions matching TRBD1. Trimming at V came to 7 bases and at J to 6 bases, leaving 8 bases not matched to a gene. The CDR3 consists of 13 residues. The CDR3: CASKLRDRNGYTF. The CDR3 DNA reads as TGTGCCAGCAAACTCCGGGACAGAAATGGCTACACCTTC.

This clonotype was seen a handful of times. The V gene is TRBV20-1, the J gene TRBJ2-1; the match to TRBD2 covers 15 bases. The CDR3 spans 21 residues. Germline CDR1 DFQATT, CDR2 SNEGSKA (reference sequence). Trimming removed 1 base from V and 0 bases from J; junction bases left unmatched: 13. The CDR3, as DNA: TGCAGTGCTAGAGTCACGAGCGGGGGACTAGCGGGAGGCCTCTCCTACAATGAGCAGTTCTTC. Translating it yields CSARVTSGGLAGGLSYNEQFF.

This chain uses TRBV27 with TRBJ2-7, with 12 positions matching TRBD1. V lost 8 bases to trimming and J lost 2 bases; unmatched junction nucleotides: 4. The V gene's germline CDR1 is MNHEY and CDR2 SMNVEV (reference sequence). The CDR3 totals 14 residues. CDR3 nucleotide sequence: TGTGCCAGCTCTGGGACAGGGGGCCCCTACGAGCAGTACTTC. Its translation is CASSGTGGPYEQYF.

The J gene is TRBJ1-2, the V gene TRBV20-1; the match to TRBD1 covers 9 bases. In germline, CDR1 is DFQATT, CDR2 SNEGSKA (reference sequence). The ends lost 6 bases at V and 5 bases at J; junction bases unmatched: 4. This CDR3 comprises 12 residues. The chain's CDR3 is CSATGGRYGYTF. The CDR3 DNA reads TGCAGTGCCACAGGGGGCCGGTATGGCTACACCTTC.

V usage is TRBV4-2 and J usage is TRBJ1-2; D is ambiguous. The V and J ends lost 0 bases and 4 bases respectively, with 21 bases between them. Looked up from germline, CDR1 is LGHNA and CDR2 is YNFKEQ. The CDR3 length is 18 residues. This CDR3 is CASSQDRSGGPNGYGYTF. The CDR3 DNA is TGTGCCAGCAGCCAAGATCGGTCGGGAGGCCCAAACGGCTATGGCTACACCTTC.

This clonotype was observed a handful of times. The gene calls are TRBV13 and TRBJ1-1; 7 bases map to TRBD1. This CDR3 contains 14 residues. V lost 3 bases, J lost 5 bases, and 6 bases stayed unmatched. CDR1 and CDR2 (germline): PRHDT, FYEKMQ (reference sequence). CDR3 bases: TGTGCCAGCAGCTTCCTGACAGGGCAGACTGAAGCTTTCTTT. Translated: CASSFLTGQTEAFF.

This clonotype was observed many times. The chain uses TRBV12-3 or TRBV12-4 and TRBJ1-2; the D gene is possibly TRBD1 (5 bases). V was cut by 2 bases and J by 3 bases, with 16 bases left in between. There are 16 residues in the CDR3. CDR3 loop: CASSLNGAEVYYGYTF. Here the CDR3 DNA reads TGTGCCAGCAGTTTAAATGGGGCGGAAGTCTACTATGGCTACACCTTC.

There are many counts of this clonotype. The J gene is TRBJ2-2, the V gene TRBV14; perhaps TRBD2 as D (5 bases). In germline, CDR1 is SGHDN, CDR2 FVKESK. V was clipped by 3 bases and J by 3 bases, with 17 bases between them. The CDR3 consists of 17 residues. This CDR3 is CASSHLPGKGHTGELFF. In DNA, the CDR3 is TGTGCCAGCAGCCATTTACCGGGAAAAGGGCACACCGGGGAGCTGTTTTTT.

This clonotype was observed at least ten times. CDR3 bases: TGTGCCAGCAGTTTAGTAGTCTACGAGCAGTACTTC. Protein: CASSLVVYEQYF. The chain has TRBV12-3 or TRBV12-4 and TRBJ2-7; D is unclear. The CDR3 sequence is 12 residues long. The germline V and J ends were trimmed by 1 base and 3 bases, with 4 bases remaining between them.

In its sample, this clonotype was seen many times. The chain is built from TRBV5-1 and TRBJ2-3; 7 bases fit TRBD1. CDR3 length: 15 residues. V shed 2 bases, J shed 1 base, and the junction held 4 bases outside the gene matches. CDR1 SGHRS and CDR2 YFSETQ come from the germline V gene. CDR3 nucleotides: TGCGCCAGCAGCTTACAGGGGCCCCGCACAGATACGCAGTATTTT. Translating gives CASSLQGPRTDTQYF.

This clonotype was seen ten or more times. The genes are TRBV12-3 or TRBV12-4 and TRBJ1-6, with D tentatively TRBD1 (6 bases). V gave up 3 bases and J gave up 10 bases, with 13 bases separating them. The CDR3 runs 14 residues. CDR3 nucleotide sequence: TGTGCCAGCAGTTTGGGGCCTCAGGGGTCACCCCTCCACTTT. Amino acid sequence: CASSLGPQGSPLHF.

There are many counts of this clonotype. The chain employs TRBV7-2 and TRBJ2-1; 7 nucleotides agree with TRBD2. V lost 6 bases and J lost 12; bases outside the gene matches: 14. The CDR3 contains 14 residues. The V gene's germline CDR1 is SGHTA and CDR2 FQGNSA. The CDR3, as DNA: TGTGCCAGCAGTCCCTCGGGAGGATCGGGACGGCAGTTCTTC. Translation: CASSPSGGSGRQFF.